These T cell receptor beta chains were read from a single sample in a study of Ad26.COV2.S vaccination and SARS-CoV-2 variants. Clones were sequenced by immunoSEQ multiplex PCR, and TCRdb holds only the in-frame ones, with some missing. The repertoire holds about 480,000 clones, roughly 87% seen once, with about 13% in the top ten. The sequencing here drew on peripheral blood, taken in a trial of Ad26.COV2.S vaccine versus placebo. These receptors were taken from a person aged 18 to 65 who received the Ad26.COV2.S COVID-19 vaccine or a placebo. Each CDR3 is given with its conserved first and last residue. Each record gives: D gene, V gene, J gene, clone size, CDR3 protein, CDR3 DNA. A D gene is named only where the DNA matches it firmly. Clone size is stated in some rows and not others, as once, few, many or a class when expanded.

-	TRBV19	TRBJ2-7	-	CASSKTGATYEQYF	TGTGCCAGTAGTAAGACGGGCGCGACCTACGAGCAGTACTTC
-	TRBV6-2/TRBV6-3	TRBJ2-7	-	CASSNLYEQYF	TGTGCCAGCAGTAACCTTTACGAGCAGTACTTC
TRBD1	TRBV5-1	TRBJ1-3	-	CASSRGTGGGNTIYF	TGCGCCAGCAGTAGGGGGACAGGAGGTGGAAACACCATATATTTT
TRBD1	TRBV19	TRBJ1-1	-	CASSNYRGAEAFF	TGTGCCAGTAGTAATTACAGGGGGGCTGAAGCTTTCTTT
-	TRBV7-3	TRBJ1-1	few	CASSLGRNTEAFF	TGTGCCAGCAGCTTAGGCCGGAACACTGAAGCTTTCTTT
-	TRBV29-1	TRBJ1-1	-	CSVALGTEAFF	TGCAGCGTTGCCCTGGGCACTGAAGCTTTCTTT
TRBD1	TRBV2	TRBJ1-2	-	CASSRSRQGDETYGYTF	TGTGCCAGCAGTCGGTCCCGACAGGGGGATGAGACCTATGGCTACACCTTC
-	TRBV6-5	TRBJ1-6	few	CASRSGSLSLHF	TGTGCCAGCAGATCGGGGTCACTATCCCTCCACTTT
TRBD1	TRBV7-2	TRBJ1-5	-	CASSFGQGNQPQHF	TGTGCCAGCAGCTTCGGACAGGGCAATCAGCCCCAGCATTTT
TRBD2	TRBV9	TRBJ2-3	-	CASSVAPAGGQHTQYF	TGTGCCAGCAGCGTAGCTCCTGCGGGAGGACAACATACGCAGTATTTT
-	TRBV5-4	TRBJ2-2	-	CASSPGTGMNTGELFF	TGTGCCAGCAGCCCCGGGACGGGGATGAACACCGGGGAGCTGTTTTTT
-	TRBV7-2	TRBJ2-3	-	CASSLGAGDTQYF	TGTGCCAGCAGCTTAGGGGCGGGAGATACGCAGTATTTT
-	TRBV24-1	TRBJ1-1	-	CATSDPSRGQNEAFF	TGTGCCACCAGTGACCCCTCCCGCGGGCAGAATGAAGCTTTCTTT
-	TRBV19	TRBJ1-2	-	CASSPGGTYGYTF	TGTGCCAGTAGTCCCGGGGGGACCTATGGCTACACCTTC
-	TRBV5-6	TRBJ1-1	-	CASSLVGRISLAEAFF	TGTGCCAGCAGCTTGGTAGGGAGGATTAGCCTTGCTGAAGCTTTCTTT
-	TRBV27	TRBJ2-7	-	CASSLSRFGYEQYF	TGTGCCAGCAGTTTATCGCGGTTTGGGTACGAGCAGTACTTC
-	TRBV28	TRBJ1-6	-	CATRGSSYNSPLHF	TGTGCCACCCGGGGGAGCTCCTATAATTCACCCCTCCACTTT
TRBD1	TRBV9	TRBJ2-5	-	CASSPSQGDETQYF	TGTGCCAGCAGCCCCAGTCAGGGGGACGAGACCCAGTACTTC
TRBD2	TRBV4-1	TRBJ2-1	few	CASSQDRYGGRSGEQFF	TGCGCCAGCAGCCAAGACCGTTATGGCGGGAGGTCGGGTGAGCAGTTCTTC
TRBD2	TRBV6-4	TRBJ2-1	-	CASSDPPGTSGRGLSYNEQFF	TGTGCCAGCAGTGACCCCCCCGGGACTAGCGGGAGAGGTCTCTCCTACAATGAGCAGTTCTTC
TRBD1	TRBV27	TRBJ2-2	-	CASSSTTGQGRTGELFF	TGTGCCAGCAGTTCGACAACGGGACAGGGTCGCACCGGGGAGCTGTTTTTT